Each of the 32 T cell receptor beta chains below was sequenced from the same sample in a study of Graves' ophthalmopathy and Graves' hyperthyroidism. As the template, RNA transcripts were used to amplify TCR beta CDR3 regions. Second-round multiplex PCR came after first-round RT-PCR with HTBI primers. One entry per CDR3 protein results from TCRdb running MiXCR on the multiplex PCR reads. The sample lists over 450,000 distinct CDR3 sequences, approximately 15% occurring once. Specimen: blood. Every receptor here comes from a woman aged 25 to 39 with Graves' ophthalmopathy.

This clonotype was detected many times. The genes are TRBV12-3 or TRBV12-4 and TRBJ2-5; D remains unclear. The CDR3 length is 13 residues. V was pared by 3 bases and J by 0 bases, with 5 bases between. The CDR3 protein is CASSLRHQETQYF. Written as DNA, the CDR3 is TGTGCCAGCAGTTTGAGACACCAAGAGACCCAGTACTTC.

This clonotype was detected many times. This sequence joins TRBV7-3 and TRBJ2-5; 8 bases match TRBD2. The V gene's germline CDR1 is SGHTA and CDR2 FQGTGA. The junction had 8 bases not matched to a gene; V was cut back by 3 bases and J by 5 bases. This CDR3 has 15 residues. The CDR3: CASSLVAGRVETQYF. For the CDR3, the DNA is TGTGCCAGCAGCTTGGTAGCGGGACGGGTGGAGACCCAGTACTTC.

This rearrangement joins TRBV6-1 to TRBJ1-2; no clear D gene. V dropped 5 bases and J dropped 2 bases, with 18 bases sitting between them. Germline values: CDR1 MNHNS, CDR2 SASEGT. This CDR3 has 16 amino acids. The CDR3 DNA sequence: TGTGCCAGCAGTCCCGAGCCCATGGAGCCCAACTATGGCTACACCTTC. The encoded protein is CASSPEPMEPNYGYTF.

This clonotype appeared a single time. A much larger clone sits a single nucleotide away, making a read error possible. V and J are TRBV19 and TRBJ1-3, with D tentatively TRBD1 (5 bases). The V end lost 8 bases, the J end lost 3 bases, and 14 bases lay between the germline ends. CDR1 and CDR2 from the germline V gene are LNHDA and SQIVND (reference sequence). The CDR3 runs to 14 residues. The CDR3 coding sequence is TGTGCCAGTCTCCGAAAGGGGTATGGAAACACCATATATTTT. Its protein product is CASLRKGYGNTIYF.

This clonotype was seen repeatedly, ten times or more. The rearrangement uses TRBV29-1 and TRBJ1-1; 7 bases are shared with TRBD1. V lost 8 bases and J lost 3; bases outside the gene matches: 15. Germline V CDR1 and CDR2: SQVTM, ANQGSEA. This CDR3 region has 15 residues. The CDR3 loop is CSLLTPGQPYTEAFF. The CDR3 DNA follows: TGCAGCTTACTTACCCCGGGACAGCCTTACACTGAAGCTTTCTTT.

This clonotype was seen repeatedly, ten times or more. CDR3 sequence (DNA): TGTGCCAGCAGTCAAGGGACAGGGTACTCACCCCTCCACTTT. Protein sequence: CASSQGTGYSPLHF. The chain uses TRBV12-3 or TRBV12-4 and TRBJ1-6, with 9 bases that match TRBD1. J was trimmed by 10 bases and V by 5 bases; bases with no gene match: 6. This CDR3 contains 14 residues.

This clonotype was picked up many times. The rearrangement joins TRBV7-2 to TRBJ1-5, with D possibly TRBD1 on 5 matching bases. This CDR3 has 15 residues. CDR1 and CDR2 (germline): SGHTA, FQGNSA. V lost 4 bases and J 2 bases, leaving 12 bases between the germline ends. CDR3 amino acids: CASSSREGRNQPQHF. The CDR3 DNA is TGTGCCAGCAGCTCCCGGGAGGGGCGCAATCAGCCCCAGCATTTT.

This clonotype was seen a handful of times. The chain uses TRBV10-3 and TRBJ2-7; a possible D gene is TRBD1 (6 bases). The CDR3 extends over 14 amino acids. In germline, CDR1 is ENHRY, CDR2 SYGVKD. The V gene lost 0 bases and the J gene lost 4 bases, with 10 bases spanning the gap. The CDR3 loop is CAISESTGVYEQYF. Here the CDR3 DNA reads TGTGCCATCAGTGAGTCGACAGGAGTTTACGAGCAGTACTTC.

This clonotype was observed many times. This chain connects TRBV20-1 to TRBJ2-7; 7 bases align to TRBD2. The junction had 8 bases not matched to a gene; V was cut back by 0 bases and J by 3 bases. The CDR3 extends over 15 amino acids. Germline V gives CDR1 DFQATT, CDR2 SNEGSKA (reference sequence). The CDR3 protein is CSARDMREGLYEQYF. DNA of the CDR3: TGCAGTGCTAGAGATATGAGGGAGGGCCTCTACGAGCAGTACTTC.

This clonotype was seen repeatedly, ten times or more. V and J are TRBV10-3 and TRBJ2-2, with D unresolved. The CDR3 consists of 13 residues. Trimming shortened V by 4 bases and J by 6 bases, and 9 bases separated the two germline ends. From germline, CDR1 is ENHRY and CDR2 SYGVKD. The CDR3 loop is CAISVGNSGELFF. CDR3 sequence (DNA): TGTGCCATCAGTGTTGGAAATTCCGGGGAGCTGTTTTTT.

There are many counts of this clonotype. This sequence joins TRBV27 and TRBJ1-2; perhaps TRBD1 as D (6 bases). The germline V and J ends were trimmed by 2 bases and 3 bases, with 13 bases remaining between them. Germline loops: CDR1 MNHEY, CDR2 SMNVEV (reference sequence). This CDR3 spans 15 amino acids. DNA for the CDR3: TGTGCCAGCAGTTTACGGGGGGGCCTGGACTATGGCTACACCTTC. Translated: CASSLRGGLDYGYTF.

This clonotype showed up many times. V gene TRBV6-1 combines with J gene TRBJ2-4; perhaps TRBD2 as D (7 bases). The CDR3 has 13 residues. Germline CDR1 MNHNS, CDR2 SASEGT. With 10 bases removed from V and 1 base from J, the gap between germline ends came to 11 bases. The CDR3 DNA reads TGTGCCAAGGCGGGGGCGGCCAAAAACATTCAGTACTTC. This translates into CAKAGAAKNIQYF.

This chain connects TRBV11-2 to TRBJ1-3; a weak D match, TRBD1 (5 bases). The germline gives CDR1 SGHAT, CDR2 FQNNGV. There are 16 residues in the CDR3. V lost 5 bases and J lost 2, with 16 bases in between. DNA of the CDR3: TGTGCCAGCAGCCAGTACGGGGGTACTGCTGGAAACACCATATATTTT. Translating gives CASSQYGGTAGNTIYF.

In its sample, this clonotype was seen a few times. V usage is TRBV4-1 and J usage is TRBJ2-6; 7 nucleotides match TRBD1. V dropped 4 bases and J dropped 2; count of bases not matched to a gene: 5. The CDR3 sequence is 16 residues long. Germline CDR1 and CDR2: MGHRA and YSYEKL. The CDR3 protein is CASSLPDRAGANVLTF. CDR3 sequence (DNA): TGCGCCAGCAGCCTACCTGACAGGGCTGGGGCCAACGTCCTGACTTTC.

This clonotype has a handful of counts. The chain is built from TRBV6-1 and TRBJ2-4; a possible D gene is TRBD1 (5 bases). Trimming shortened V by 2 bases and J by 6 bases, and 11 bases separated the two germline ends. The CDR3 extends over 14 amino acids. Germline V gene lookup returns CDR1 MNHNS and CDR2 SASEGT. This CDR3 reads CASSEWGSLNIQYF. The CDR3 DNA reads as TGTGCCAGCAGTGAATGGGGCAGCTTAAACATTCAGTACTTC.

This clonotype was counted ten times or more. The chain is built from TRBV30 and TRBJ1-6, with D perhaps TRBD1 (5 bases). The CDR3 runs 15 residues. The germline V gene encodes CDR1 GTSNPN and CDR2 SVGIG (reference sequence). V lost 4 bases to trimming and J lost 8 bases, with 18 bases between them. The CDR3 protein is CAWTHNYRGDSPLHF. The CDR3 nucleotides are TGTGCCTGGACCCACAACTACCGGGGCGATTCACCCCTCCACTTT.

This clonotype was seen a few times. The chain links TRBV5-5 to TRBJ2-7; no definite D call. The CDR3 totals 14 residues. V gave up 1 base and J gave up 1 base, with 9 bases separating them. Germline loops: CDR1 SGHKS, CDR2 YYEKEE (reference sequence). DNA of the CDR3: TGTGCCAGCAGCTTGCTACCGCAGTCCTACGAGCAGTACTTC. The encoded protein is CASSLLPQSYEQYF.

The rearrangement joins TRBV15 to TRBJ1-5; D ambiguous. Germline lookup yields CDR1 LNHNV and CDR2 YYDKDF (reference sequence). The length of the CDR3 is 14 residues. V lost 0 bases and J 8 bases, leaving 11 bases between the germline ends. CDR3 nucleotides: TGTGCCACCAGCAGAGAGGCAGGTCCCAAGCCCCAGCATTTT. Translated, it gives CATSREAGPKPQHF.

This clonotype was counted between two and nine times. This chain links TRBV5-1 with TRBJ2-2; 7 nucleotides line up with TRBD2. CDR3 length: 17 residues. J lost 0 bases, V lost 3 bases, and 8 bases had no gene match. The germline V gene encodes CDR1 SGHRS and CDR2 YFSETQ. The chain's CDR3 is CASSWESGDANTGELFF. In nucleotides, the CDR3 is TGCGCCAGCAGCTGGGAAAGCGGGGATGCGAACACCGGGGAGCTGTTTTTT.

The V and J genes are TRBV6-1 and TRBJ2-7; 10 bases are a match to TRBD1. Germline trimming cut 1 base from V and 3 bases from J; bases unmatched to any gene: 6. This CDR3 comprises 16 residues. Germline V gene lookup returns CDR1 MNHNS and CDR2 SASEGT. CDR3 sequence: CASSEDRGQGFYEQYF. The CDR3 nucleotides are TGTGCCAGCAGTGAAGATAGGGGACAGGGGTTCTACGAGCAGTACTTC.

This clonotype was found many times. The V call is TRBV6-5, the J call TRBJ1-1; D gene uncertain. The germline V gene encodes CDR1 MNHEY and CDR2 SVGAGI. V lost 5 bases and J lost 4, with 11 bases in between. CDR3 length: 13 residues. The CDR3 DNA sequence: TGTGCCAGCAGTAACCTGGAAGGCACTGAAGCTTTCTTT. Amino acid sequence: CASSNLEGTEAFF.

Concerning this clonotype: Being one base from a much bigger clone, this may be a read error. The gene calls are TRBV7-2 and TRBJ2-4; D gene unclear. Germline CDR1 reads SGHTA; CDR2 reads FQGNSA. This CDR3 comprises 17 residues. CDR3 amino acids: CASSLAGTPLAKNIKYF. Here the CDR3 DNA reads TGTGCCAGCAGCTTAGCCGGCACCCCTTTAGCCAAAAACATTAAGTACTTC.

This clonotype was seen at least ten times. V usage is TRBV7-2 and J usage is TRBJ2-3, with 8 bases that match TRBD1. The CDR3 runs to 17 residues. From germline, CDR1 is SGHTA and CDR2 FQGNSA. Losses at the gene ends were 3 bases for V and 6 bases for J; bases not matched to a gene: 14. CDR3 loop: CASSLRDRGLLRDTQYF. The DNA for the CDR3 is TGTGCCAGCAGCTTGCGCGACAGGGGCCTCCTTAGGGATACGCAGTATTTT.

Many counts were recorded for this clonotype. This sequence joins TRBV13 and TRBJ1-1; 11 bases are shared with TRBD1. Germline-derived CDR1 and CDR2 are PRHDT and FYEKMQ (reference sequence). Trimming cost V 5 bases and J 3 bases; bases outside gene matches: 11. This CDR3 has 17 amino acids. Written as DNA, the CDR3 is TGTGCCAGCAGCACCTACAAAGGACAGGGGGCTTACACTGAAGCTTTCTTT. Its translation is CASSTYKGQGAYTEAFF.

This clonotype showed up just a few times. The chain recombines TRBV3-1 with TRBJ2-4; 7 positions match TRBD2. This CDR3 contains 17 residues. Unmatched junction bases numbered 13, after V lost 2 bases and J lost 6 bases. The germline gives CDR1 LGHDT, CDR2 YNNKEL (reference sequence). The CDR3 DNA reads TGTGCCAGCAGCCAAAGCTTCGGGGGAGGACTAGGAAACATTCAGTACTTC. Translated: CASSQSFGGGLGNIQYF.

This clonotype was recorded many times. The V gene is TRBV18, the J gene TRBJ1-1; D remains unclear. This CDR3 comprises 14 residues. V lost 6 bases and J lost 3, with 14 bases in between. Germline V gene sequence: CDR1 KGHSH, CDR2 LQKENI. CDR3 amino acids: CASSPLVVDTEAFF. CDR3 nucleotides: TGTGCCAGCTCCCCTTTAGTTGTAGACACTGAAGCTTTCTTT.

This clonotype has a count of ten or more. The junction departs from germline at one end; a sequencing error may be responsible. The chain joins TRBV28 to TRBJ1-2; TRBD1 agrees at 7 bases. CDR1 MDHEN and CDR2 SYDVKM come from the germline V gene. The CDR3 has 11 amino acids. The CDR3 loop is CASSFPGGRGF. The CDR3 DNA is TGTGCCAGCAGTTTTCCAGGGGGTAGAGGCTTC.

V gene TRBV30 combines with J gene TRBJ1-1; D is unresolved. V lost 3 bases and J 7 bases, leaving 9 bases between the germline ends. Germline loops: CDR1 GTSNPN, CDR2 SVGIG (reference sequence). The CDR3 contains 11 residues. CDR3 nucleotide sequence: TGTGCCTGGAGGCCGGGCGGTGAAGCTTTCTTT. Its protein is CAWRPGGEAFF.

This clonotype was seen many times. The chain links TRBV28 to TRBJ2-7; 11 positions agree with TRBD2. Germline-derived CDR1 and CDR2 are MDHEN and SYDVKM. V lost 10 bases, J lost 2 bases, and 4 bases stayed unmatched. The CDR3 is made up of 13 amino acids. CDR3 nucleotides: TGTGCCACCGCGGGACTAGCGGCCTACGAGCAGTACTTC. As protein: CATAGLAAYEQYF.

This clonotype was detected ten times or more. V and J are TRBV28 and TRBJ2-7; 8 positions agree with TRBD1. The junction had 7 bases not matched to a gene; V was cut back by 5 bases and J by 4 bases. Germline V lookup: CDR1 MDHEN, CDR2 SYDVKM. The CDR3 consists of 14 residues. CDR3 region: CASSLTGALYEQYF. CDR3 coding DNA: TGTGCCAGCAGTCTGACAGGGGCCTTGTACGAGCAGTACTTC.

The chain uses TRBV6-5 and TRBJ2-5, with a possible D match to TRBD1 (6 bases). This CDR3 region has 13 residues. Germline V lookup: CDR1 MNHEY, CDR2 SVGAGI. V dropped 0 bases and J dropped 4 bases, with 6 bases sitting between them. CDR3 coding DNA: TGTGCCAGCAGTTACTCGACAGGAGAGACCCAGTACTTC. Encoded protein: CASSYSTGETQYF.

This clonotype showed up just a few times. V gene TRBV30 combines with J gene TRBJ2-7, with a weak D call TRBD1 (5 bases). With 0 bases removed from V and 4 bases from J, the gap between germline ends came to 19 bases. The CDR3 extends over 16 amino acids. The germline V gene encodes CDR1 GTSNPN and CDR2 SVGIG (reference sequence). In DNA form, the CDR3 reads TGTGCCTGGAGTGTACAGGCGCGCGCTTCTCATTACGAGCAGTACTTC. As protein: CAWSVQARASHYEQYF.